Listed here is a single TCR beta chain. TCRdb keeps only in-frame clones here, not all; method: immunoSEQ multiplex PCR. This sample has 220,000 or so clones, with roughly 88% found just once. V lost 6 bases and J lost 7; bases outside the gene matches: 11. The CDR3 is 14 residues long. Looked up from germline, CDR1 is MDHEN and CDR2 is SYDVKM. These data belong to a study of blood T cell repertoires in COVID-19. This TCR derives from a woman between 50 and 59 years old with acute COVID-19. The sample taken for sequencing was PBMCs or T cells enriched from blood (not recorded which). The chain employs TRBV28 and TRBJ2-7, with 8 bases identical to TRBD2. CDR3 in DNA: TGTGCCAGCAGCTCCGGGACTAGAACGAGAGAGCAGTACTTC. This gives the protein CASSSGTRTREQYF.